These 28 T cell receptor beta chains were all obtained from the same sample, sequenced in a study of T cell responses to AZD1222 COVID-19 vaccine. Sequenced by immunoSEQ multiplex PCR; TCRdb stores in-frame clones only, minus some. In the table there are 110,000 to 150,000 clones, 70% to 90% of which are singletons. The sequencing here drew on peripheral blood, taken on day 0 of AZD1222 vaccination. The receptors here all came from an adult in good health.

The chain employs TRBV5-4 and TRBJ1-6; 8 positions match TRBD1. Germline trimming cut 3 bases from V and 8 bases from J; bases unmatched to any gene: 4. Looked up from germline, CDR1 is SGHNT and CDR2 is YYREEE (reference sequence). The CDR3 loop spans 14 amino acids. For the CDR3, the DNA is TGTGCCAGCAGCTCGCAGGGGGCCTATTCACCCCTCCACTTT. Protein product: CASSSQGAYSPLHF.

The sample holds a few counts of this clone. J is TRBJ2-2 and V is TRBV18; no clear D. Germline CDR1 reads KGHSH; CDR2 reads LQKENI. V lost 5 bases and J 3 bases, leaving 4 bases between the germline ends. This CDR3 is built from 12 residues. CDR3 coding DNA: TGTGCCAGCTCAGGGGACACCGGGGAGCTGTTTTTT. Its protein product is CASSGDTGELFF. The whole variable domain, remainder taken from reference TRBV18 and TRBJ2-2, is NAGVMQNPRHLVRRRGQEARLRCSPMKGHSHVYWYRQLPEEGLKFMVYLQKENIIDESGMPKERFSAEFPKEGPSILRIQQVVRGDSAAYFCASSGDTGELFFGEGSRLTVL.

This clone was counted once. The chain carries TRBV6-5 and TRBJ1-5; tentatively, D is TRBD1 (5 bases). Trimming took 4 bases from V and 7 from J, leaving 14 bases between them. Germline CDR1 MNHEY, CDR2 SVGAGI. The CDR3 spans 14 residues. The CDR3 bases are TGTGCCAGCAGTTCCCCGGGAGGGGCCCAGCCCCAGCATTTT. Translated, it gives CASSSPGGAQPQHF.

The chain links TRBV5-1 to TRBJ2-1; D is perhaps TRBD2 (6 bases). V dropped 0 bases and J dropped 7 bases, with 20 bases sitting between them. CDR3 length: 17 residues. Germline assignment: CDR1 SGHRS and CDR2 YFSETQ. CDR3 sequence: CASSLVDGGTAENEQFF. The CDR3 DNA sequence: TGCGCCAGCAGCTTGGTGGATGGCGGGACCGCGGAGAATGAGCAGTTCTTC.

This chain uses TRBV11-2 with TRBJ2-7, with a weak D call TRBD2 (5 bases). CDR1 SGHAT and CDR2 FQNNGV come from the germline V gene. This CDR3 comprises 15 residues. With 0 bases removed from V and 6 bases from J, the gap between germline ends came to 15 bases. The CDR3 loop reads CASSLDQLEVAEQYF. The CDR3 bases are TGTGCCAGCAGCTTAGATCAACTAGAGGTTGCCGAGCAGTACTTC. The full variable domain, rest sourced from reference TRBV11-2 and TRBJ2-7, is EAGVAQSPRYKIIEKRQSVAFWCNPISGHATLYWYQQILGQGPKLLIQFQNNGVVDDSQLPKDRFSAERLKGVDSTLKIQPAKLEDSAVYLCASSLDQLEVAEQYFGPGTRLTVT.

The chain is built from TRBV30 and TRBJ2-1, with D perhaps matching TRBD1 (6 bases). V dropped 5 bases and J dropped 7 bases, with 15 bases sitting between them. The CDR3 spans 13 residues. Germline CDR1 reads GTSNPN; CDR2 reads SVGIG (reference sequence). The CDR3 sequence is CAWSGAGVNEQFF. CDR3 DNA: TGTGCCTGGTCAGGGGCCGGGGTGAATGAGCAGTTCTTC.

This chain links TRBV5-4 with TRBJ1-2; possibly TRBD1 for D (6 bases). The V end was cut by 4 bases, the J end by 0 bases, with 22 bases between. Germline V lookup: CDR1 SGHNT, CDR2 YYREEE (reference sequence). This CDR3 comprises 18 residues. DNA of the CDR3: TGTGCCAGCAGCCGGGGCCTTACGGGGACATTATCTAACTATGGCTACACCTTC. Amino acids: CASSRGLTGTLSNYGYTF. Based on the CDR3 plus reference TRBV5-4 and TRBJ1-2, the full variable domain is ETGVTQSPTHLIKTRGQQVTLRCSSQSGHNTVSWYQQALGQGPQFIFQYYREEENGRGNFPPRFSGLQFPNYSSELNVNALELDDSALYLCASSRGLTGTLSNYGYTFGSGTRLTVV.

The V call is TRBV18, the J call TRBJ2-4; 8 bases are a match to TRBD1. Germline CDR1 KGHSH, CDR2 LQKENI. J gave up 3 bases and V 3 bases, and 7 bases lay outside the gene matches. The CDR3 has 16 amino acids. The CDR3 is CASSPLGTGDKNIQYF. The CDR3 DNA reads TGTGCCAGCTCACCCCTAGGGACAGGAGACAAAAACATTCAGTACTTC. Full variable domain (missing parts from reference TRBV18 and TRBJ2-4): NAGVMQNPRHLVRRRGQEARLRCSPMKGHSHVYWYRQLPEEGLKFMVYLQKENIIDESGMPKERFSAEFPKEGPSILRIQQVVRGDSAAYFCASSPLGTGDKNIQYFGAGTRLSVL.

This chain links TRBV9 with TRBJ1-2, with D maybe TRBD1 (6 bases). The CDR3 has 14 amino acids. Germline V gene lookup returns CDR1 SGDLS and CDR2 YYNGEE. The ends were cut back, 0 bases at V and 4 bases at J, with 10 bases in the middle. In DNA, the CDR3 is TGTGCCAGCAGCGTAGGGACAGCAACCTATGGCTACACCTTC. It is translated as CASSVGTATYGYTF.

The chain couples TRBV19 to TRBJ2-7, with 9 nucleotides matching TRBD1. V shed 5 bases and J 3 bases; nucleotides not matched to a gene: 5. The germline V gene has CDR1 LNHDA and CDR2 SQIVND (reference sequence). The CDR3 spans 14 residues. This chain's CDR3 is CASSGQGFLYEQYF. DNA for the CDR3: TGTGCCAGTAGTGGACAGGGGTTTCTCTACGAGCAGTACTTC.

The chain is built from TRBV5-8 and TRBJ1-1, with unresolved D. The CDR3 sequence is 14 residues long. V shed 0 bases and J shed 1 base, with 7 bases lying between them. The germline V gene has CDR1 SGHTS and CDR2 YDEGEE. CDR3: CASSLVQANTEAFF. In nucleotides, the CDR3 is TGTGCCAGCAGCTTGGTGCAGGCGAACACTGAAGCTTTCTTT.

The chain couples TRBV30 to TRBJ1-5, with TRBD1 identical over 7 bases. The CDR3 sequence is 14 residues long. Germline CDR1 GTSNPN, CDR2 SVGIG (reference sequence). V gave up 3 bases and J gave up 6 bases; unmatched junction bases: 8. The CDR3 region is CAWSATGVAQPQHF. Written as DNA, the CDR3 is TGTGCCTGGAGCGCTACAGGGGTGGCTCAGCCCCAGCATTTT.

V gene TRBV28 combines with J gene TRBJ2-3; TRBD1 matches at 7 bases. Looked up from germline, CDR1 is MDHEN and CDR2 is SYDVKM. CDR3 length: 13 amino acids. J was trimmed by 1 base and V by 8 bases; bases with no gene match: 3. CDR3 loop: CASGDRGTDTQYF. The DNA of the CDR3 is TGTGCCAGCGGCGACAGGGGCACAGATACGCAGTATTTT.

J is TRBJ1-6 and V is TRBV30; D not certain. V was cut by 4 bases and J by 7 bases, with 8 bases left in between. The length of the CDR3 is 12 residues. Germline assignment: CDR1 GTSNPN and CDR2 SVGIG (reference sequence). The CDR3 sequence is CAWNLGNSPLHF. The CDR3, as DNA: TGTGCCTGGAACCTAGGGAATTCACCCCTCCACTTT.

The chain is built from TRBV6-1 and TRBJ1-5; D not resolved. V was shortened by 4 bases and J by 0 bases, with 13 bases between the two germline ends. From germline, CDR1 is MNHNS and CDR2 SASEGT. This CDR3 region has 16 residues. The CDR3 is CASSADHSYSNQPQHF. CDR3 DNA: TGTGCCAGCAGTGCAGACCACTCCTATAGCAATCAGCCCCAGCATTTT.

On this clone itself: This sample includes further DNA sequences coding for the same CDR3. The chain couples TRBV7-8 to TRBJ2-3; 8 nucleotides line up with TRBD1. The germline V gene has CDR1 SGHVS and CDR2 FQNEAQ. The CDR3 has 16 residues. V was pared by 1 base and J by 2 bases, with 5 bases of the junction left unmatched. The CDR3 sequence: CASSLVAGGNTDTQYF. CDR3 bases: TGTGCCAGCAGCTTAGTGGCAGGGGGCAACACAGATACGCAGTATTTT. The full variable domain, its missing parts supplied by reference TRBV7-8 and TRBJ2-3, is GAGVSQSPRYKVAKRGQDVALRCDPISGHVSLFWYQQALGQGPEFLTYFQNEAQLDKSGLPSDRFFAERPEGSVSTLKIQRTQQEDSAVYLCASSLVAGGNTDTQYFGPGTRLTVL.

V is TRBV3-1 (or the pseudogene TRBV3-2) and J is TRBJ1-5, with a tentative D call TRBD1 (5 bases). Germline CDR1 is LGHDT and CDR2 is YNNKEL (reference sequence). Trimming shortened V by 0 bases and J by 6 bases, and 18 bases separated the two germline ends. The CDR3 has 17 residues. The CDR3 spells CASSQDQGKQRGQPQHF. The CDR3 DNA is TGTGCCAGCAGCCAAGACCAAGGTAAGCAAAGGGGTCAGCCCCAGCATTTT.

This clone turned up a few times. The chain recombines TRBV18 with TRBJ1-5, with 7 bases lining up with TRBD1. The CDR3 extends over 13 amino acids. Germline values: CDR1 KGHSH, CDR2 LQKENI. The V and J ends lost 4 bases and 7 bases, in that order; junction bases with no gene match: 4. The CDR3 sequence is CASSQDRDQPQHF. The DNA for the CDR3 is TGTGCCAGCTCACAAGACAGGGACCAGCCCCAGCATTTT.

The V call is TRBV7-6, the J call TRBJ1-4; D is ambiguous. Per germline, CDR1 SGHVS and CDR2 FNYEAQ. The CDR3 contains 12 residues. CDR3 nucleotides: TGTGTCTCTGGGGTATCTAATGAAAAACTGTTTTTT. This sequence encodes CVSGVSNEKLFF.

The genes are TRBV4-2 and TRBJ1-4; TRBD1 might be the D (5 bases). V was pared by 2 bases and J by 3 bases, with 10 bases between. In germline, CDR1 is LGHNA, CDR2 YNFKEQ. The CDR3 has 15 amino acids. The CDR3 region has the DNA TGTGCCAGCAGCCAAAATGGGGGATCTAATGAAAAACTGTTTTTT. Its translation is CASSQNGGSNEKLFF.

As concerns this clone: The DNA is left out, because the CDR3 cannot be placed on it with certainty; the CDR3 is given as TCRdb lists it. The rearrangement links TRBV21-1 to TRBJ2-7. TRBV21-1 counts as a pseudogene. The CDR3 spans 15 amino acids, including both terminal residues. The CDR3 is CASSKVAPGAYEQYF.

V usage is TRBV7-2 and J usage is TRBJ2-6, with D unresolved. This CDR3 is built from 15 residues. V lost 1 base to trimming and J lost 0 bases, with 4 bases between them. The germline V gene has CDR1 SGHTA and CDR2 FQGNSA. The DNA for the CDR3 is TGTGCCAGCAGCTTAGTCGTCTCTGGGGCCAACGTCCTGACTTTC. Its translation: CASSLVVSGANVLTF.

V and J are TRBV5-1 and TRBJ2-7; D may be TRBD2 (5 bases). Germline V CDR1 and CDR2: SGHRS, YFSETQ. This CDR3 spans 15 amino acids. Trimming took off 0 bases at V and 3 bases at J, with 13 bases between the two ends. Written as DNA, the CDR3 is TGCGCCAGCAGCTTGGAGACGGGGTTGGTCTACGAGCAGTACTTC. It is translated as CASSLETGLVYEQYF.

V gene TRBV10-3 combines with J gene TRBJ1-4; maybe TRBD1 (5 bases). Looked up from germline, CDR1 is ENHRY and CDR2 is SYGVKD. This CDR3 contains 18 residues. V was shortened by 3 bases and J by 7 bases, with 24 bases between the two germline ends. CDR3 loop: CAISDPQGGPVAREKLFF. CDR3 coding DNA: TGTGCCATCAGTGATCCCCAGGGAGGCCCCGTAGCGCGTGAAAAACTGTTTTTT.

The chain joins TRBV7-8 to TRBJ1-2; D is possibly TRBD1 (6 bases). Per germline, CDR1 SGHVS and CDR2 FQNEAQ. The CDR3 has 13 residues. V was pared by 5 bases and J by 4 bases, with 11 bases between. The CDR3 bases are TGTGCCAGCAGCCCGGGACACAGCTATGGCTACACCTTC. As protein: CASSPGHSYGYTF.

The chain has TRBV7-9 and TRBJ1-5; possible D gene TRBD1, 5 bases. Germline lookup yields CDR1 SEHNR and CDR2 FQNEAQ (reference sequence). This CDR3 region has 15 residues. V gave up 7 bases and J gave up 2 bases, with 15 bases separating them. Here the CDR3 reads CASTDIGGGNQPQHF. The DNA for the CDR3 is TGTGCCAGCACCGACATCGGGGGGGGCAATCAGCCCCAGCATTTT.

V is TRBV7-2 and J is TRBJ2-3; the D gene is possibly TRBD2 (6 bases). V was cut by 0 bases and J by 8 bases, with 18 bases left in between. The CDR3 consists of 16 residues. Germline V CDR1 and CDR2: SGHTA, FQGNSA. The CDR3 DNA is TGTGCCAGCAGCTTAGCGGCGGGAACTTGGGACGGTACGCAGTATTTT. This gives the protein CASSLAAGTWDGTQYF.

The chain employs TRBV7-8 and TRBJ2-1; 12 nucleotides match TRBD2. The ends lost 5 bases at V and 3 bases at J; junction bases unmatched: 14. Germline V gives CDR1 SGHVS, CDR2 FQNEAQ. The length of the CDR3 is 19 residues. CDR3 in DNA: TGTGCCAGCAGCCCAAGATCACTAGCGGGAGGCCCTAACTACAATGAGCAGTTCTTC. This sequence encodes CASSPRSLAGGPNYNEQFF.